This TCR beta chain was sequenced in a study of cytomegalovirus exposure and HLA in healthy donors. At the level of the study: The roughly 130 validation repertoires used the same platform as the approximately 700 first-cohort repertoires (as reported by a later analysis). Study-level findings and limits: A few CMV-associated chains proved CMV antigen-specific in vitro.

As to this clone: The target antigen is unknown.

While the first cohort had fewer than 850 subjects, the donors belonged to the separate validation cohort of fewer than 150 subjects. Generated by immunoSEQ multiplex PCR, the TCRdb table keeps only in-frame clones and is missing some. This table has around 56,000 clones, nearly 90% appearing once. The clonotype comes from a woman between 18 and 30 years old in good health and CMV-seronegative. Sequenced material: PBMCs.

The CDR3: CATGSGGRYNEQFF. For the CDR3, the DNA is TGTGCCACCGGTAGCGGGGGGCGCTACAATGAGCAGTTCTTC. The chain combines TRBV19 with TRBJ2-1; 10 bases are a match to TRBD2. The junction had 6 bases not matched to a gene; V was cut back by 10 bases and J by 3 bases. The germline V gene encodes CDR1 LNHDA and CDR2 SQIVND (reference sequence). The CDR3 contains 14 residues.